This is a list of T cell receptor beta chains from one sample in a study of cytomegalovirus exposure and HLA in healthy donors. Produced via immunoSEQ multiplex PCR; TCRdb's table is partial and in-frame only. The sample shows fewer than 120,000 clones, 85% to 90% of them seen only once. Sequenced input: PBMCs. These receptors all stem from a woman in her twenties or thirties in good health and CMV-seropositive. Each CDR3 is given without its conserved first and last residue. Each record gives: V gene, J gene, clone size, CDR3 protein. Clone size appears in some rows only: once, few, many, or a class for an expanded clone.

TRBV4-1	TRBJ1-5	-	ASSQPGQGLGQPQH
TRBV28	TRBJ2-7	few	ASSLPGQGTYEQY
TRBV30	TRBJ1-4	-	AWSPGANEKLF
TRBV28	TRBJ1-3	few	ASSPRTGGYGNTIY
TRBV2	TRBJ1-1	-	ASSAGGGLLRNTEAF
TRBV9	TRBJ2-7	-	ASSVGDREVSGEQY
TRBV29-1	TRBJ1-2	-	SVGQGYYGYT
TRBV7-7	TRBJ2-3	-	ASSILGTSGSPDTQY
TRBV10-3	TRBJ1-2	-	AISEPDRRGYGYT
TRBV4-1	TRBJ1-2	-	ASSQSPGQLIYGYT
TRBV2	TRBJ2-4	-	ASSALQGAKNIQY
TRBV6-1	TRBJ1-3	once	ASSDNPGRVSGNTIY
TRBV11-2	TRBJ2-2	many	ASSFPAREGLNTGELF
TRBV4-1	TRBJ2-7	-	ASSQDATGGEEY
TRBV20-1	TRBJ1-2	-	SATQGRGYT
TRBV5-4	TRBJ2-1	-	ASSDQRGNLYNEQF
TRBV13	TRBJ2-7	-	ASSLEGEGEQY
TRBV29-1	TRBJ1-3	few	SAGDSERGNTIY
TRBV15	TRBJ1-3	-	ATSREGGSGNTIY
TRBV7-2	TRBJ1-3	-	ASSLEGQGVSGNTIY
TRBV27	TRBJ2-3	-	ASRRGQGTDTQY
TRBV2	TRBJ2-5	-	ASSRRETQY
TRBV25-1	TRBJ1-5	-	ASSELREGGPQH
TRBV27	TRBJ2-7	once	ASSLSASYEQY
TRBV29-1	TRBJ1-2	-	SILGPYGYT
TRBV15	TRBJ2-7	-	ATSREPLGSYEQY
TRBV13	TRBJ1-3	-	ASSFGGRVRRFGNTIY
TRBV10-2	TRBJ1-1	-	ASSEWAGLGNTEAF
TRBV11-2	TRBJ1-5	once	ASSDDPGGPQH